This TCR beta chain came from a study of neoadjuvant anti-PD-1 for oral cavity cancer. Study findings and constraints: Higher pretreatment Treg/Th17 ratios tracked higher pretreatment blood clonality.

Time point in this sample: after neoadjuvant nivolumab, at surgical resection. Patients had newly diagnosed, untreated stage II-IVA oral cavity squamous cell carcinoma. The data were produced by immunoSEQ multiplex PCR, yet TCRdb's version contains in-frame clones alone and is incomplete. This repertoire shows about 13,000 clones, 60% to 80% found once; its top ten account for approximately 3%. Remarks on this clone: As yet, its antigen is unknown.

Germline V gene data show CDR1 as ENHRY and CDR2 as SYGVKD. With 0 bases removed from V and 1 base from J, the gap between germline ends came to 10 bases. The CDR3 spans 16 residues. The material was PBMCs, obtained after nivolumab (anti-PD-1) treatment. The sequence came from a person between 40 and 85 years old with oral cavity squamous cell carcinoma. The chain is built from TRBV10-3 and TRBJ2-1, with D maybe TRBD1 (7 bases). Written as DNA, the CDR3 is TGTGCCATCAGTGAGTCGGAGGGGGCGTCCTACAATGAGCAGTTCTTC. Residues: CAISESEGASYNEQFF.